A selection of T cell receptor beta chains follows, all from one sample in a study of blood T cell repertoires in COVID-19. The method was immunoSEQ multiplex PCR; TCRdb's version includes in-frame clones alone and lacks a portion of them. Among some 150,000 clones listed, approximately 80% were seen once. Sequencing was performed on peripheral blood. The receptor source for this set is a man aged 55 to 69 with active or convalescent COVID-19. Each CDR3 is given with its conserved first and last residue. A D gene is named only where the DNA matches it firmly. The size of a clone is reported for some rows only, either as once, few or many, or as a class for expanded clones.

.	TRBV11-3	TRBJ1-5	.	TGTGCCAGCAGCCTTGGGGGCGGCAATCAGCCCCAGCATTTT	CASSLGGGNQPQHF
.	TRBV12-5	TRBJ2-3	.	TGTGCTAGTGGCCCAACTAGCACAGATACGCAGTATTTT	CASGPTSTDTQYF
.	TRBV29-1	TRBJ1-3	many	TGCAGCGTTGGTTCGGGGGGAGCTGGAAACACCATATATTTT	CSVGSGGAGNTIYF
.	TRBV7-9	TRBJ1-1	.	TGTGCCAGCAGCGCGACAGTAGAAGCTTTCTTT	CASSATVEAFF
TRBD2	TRBV6-5	TRBJ2-5	.	TGTGCCAGCAGTTACCCCGGGACTAGCGGGGCCGAGACCCAGTACTTC	CASSYPGTSGAETQYF
TRBD1	TRBV5-1	TRBJ2-5	.	TGCGCCAGCGGGGGAGTAGGGGGCCTAGAGACCCAGTACTTC	CASGGVGGLETQYF
.	TRBV19	TRBJ1-4	.	TGTGCCAGTAGTAGGGAGGGACATGCTTCAACTAATGAAAAACTGTTTTTT	CASSREGHASTNEKLFF
TRBD2	TRBV11-2	TRBJ2-1	.	TGTGCCAGCAGCTTAGGGGCTAGCGGGAGCAATGAGCAGTTCTTC	CASSLGASGSNEQFF
TRBD1	TRBV28	TRBJ1-2	.	TGTGCCAGCAGTTTTCGACCTGGACAGGGGGCCGGGGGCTACACCTTC	CASSFRPGQGAGGYTF
.	TRBV5-1	TRBJ1-1	.	TGCGCCAGCAGCTTGGTGGGGCAGGGGACTGAAGCTTTCTTT	CASSLVGQGTEAFF